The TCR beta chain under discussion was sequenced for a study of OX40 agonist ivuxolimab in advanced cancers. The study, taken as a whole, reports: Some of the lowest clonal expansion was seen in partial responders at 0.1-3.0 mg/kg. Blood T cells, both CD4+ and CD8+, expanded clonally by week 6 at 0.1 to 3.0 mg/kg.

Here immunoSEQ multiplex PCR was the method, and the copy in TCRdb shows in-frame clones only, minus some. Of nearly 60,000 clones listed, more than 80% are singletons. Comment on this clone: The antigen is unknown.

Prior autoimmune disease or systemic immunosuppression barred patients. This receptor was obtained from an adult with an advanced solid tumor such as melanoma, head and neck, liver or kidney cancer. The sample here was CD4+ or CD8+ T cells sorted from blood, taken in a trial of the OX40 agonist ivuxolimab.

The CDR3 DNA reads TGCGCCAGCAGCCCGACAGGGACCTCCTACGAGCAGTACTTC. Translated: CASSPTGTSYEQYF. This chain connects TRBV4-1 to TRBJ2-7; 7 nucleotides line up with TRBD1. The V gene end was trimmed by 4 bases and the J gene end by 0 bases; junction bases not matched to a gene: 3. This CDR3 is built from 14 residues. In germline, CDR1 is MGHRA, CDR2 YSYEKL.